In this sample, the clone carrying this T cell receptor (beta chain) turned up many times. Its antigen is unidentified. This entry is derived from a study of T cell repertoires in cytomegalovirus infection. Overall study context: HLA-B-restricted CMV epitopes that are well studied were used alongside recently identified HLA-C-restricted ones. CMV infection and matching HLA type were both indicated by public TCR beta signatures.

The study's findings and limits: In two of eight donors, the top clonotype was HLA-C-restricted CMV-specific.

TCRdb reprocessed the reads with MiXCR, giving one entry per CDR3 protein. The sample carries 65,000 to 85,000 distinct CDR3 sequences, about 26% recorded once. The TCR sequence derives from a human donor in good health (CMV status not recorded). Some clones in this sample may be carry-over from other donors' samples. The sequencing used CD8+ T cells from cultured PBMCs, collected from culture after CMV antigen stimulation.

CDR3 DNA sequence: TGTGCCAGCAGCTTAGAGGGGCAGACTGGACGAAACACCATATATTTT. Translated, it gives CASSLEGQTGRNTIYF. V gene TRBV7-2 combines with J gene TRBJ1-3; tentative D call: TRBD1 (5 bases). V was trimmed by 1 base and J by 5 bases, leaving 15 bases between them. CDR1 and CDR2 (germline): SGHTA, FQGNSA. This CDR3 has 16 residues.